This T cell receptor beta chain was found in a study of blood T cell repertoires in COVID-19. Study background: Spain, Italy and the United States supplied samples that represented acute and convalescent COVID-19. PBMCs, B-cell-depleted T cells, or T cells were the source of the cDNA or gDNA that made up the material.

With respect to this clone: Other DNA sequences in this sample translate to the same CDR3.

Germline-derived CDR1 and CDR2 are MDHEN and SYDVKM. Trimming took 5 bases from V and 4 from J; bases not matched to a gene: 6. The CDR3 has 14 amino acids. Original processing methods: Reference gene primer amplification yielded estimated nucleated cell counts. The table came from immunoSEQ multiplex PCR; TCRdb's copy has only in-frame clones and leaves some out. That table supplies the V and J calls and clone size; D and trimming were determined from the DNA. This table has fewer than 300,000 clones, roughly 88% appearing once. This sequence joins TRBV28 and TRBJ1-1; the match to TRBD1 covers 8 bases. The sequence was collected from a human donor with COVID-19, enrolled during active disease. The donor label of this sample is uncertain. Sequenced: peripheral blood. Here the CDR3 DNA reads TGTGCCAGCAGTCCCCGGACAGGGATCACTGAAGCTTTCTTT. It translates to CASSPRTGITEAFF.